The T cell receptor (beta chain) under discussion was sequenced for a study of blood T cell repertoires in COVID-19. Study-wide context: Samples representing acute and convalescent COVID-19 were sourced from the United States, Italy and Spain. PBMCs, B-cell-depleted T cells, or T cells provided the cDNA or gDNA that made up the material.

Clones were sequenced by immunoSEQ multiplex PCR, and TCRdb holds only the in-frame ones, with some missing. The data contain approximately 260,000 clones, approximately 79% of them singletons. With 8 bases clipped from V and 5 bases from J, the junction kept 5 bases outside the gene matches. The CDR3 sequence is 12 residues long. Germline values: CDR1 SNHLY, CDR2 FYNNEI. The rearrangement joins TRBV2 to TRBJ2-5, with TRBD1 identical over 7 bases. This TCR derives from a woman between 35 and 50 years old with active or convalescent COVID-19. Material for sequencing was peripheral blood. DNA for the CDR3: TGTGCCAGCCCAGGGGGTTGGGAGACCCAGTACTTC. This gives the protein CASPGGWETQYF. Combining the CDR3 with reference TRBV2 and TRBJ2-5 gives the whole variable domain EPEVTQTPSHQVTQMGQEVILRCVPISNHLYFYWYRQILGQKVEFLVSFYNNEISEKSEIFDDQFSVERPDGSNFTLKIRSTKLEDSAMYFCASPGGWETQYFGPGTRLLVL.